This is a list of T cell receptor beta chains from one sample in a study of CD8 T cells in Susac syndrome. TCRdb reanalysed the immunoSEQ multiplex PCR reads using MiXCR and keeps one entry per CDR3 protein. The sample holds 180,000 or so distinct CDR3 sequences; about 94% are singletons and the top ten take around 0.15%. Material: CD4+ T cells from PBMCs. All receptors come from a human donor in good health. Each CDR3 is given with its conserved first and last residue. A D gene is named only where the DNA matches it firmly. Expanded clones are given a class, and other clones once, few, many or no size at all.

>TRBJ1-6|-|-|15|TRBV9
TGTGCCAGCAGCGCCATAGGACAAGGAAATTCACCCCTCCACTTT
CASSAIGQGNSPLHF
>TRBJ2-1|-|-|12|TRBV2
TGTGCCAGCAGCGAAGGGAGTAATGAGCAGTTCTTC
CASSEGSNEQFF
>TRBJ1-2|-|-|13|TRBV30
TGTGCCTGGAGTGTAGGCAGGGGTGGAGGCTACACCTTC
CAWSVGRGGGYTF
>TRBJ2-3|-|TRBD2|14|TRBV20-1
TGCAGTGCTAGCAAGACTAGCGGGGATGATACGCAGTATTTT
CSASKTSGDDTQYF
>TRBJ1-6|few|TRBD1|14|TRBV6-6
TGTGCCAGCTCCGGGGGACAGGGCAATTCACCCCTCCACTTT
CASSGGQGNSPLHF
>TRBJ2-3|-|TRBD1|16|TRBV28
TGTGCCAGCAGTTTATTAGGGACAGGGGAGCAAGATACGCAGTATTTT
CASSLLGTGEQDTQYF
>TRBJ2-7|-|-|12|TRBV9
TGTGCCAGCAGCGTAGTGGGCGGCGAGCAGTACTTC
CASSVVGGEQYF
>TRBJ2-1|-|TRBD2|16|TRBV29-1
TGCAGCGTGACTCCCCTGAGAGCGGGGGACTACAATGAGCAGTTCTTC
CSVTPLRAGDYNEQFF
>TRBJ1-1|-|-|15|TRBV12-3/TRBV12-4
TGTGCCAGCAGTTTAGACGGCACCAGAAACACTGAAGCTTTCTTT
CASSLDGTRNTEAFF
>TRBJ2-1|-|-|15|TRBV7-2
TGTGCCAGCAGCTTAGCGGCGGGGACCTACAATGAGCAGTTCTTC
CASSLAAGTYNEQFF
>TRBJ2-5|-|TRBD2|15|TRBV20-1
TGCAGTGCTAGATGGACGGGGGGGCCTGGAGAGACCCAGTACTTC
CSARWTGGPGETQYF
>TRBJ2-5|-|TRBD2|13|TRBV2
TGTGCCACCATGGGGGAGGGTGGACAGACCCAGTACTTC
CATMGEGGQTQYF
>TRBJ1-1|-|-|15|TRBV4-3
TGCGCCAGCAGCCAAGATCGAGTATCAGGGAGGGAAGCTTTCTTT
CASSQDRVSGREAFF
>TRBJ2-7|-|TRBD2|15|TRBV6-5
TGTGCCAGCAGTCGACAAATGAGCGGGGGATACGAGCAGTACTTC
CASSRQMSGGYEQYF
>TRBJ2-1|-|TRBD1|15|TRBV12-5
TGTGCTAGTGGTTTGCCCCGGACAGGGGAGAGCGAGCAGTTCTTC
CASGLPRTGESEQFF
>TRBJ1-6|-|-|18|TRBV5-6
TGTGCCAGCAGCTCGCTGGTAGTCGCGTCAGGACGGAAGTCACCCCTCCACTTT
CASSSLVVASGRKSPLHF
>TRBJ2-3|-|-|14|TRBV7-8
TGTGCCAGCAGCTTATCACGGGGAGCAGATACGCAGTATTTT
CASSLSRGADTQYF
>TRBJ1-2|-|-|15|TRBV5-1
TGCGCCAGCAGCTCCCCGGACACTTCTAACTATGGCTACACCTTC
CASSSPDTSNYGYTF
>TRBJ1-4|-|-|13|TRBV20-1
TGCAGTGCTAGTAACCGGAGTAATGAAAAACTGTTTTTT
CSASNRSNEKLFF
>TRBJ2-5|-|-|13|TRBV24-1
TGTGCCACCGGGGCCAGGGCGGAAGAGACCCAGTACTTC
CATGARAEETQYF
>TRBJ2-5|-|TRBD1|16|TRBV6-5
TGTGCCAGCAGTTACTCGGTACAGGGGGCGAGAGAGACCCAGTACTTC
CASSYSVQGARETQYF
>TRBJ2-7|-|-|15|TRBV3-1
TGTGCCAGCAGCCAAGCCCAGGTCCATACCTACGAGCAGTACTTC
CASSQAQVHTYEQYF
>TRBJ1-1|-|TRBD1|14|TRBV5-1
TGCGCCAGCAGCTTACAGGGGTATAACACTGAAGCTTTCTTT
CASSLQGYNTEAFF
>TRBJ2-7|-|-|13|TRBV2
TGTGCCAGCAGTGAATGGGACAACGGAGGGAGGTACTTC
CASSEWDNGGRYF
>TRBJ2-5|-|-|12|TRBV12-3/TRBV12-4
TGTGCCAGCACCGCACCTCCAGAGACCCAGTACTTC
CASTAPPETQYF
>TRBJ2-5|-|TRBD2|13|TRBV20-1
TGCAGTGCCCGCGGGGGGGCCTATGAGACCCAGTACTTC
CSARGGAYETQYF
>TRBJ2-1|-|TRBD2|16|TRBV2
TGTGCCAGCAGTCCTCTAGCGGGGAGCTCCTACAATGAGCAGTTCTTC
CASSPLAGSSYNEQFF
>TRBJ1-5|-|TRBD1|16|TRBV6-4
TGTGCCAGCAGTGACCGCGGGACAGGGGGCGTACAGCCCCAGCATTTT
CASSDRGTGGVQPQHF
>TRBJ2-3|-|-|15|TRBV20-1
TGCAGTGCTAGAGATGGTGGGGGCCGGGTAGATACGCAGTATTTT
CSARDGGGRVDTQYF
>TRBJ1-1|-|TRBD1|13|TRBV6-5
TGTGCCAGCAGTTCCAGGGGGGCCTATGAAGCTTTCTTT
CASSSRGAYEAFF
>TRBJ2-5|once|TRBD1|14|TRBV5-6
TGTGCCAGCAGCGTAGCCGGGACAGAAGAGACCCAGTACTTC
CASSVAGTEETQYF
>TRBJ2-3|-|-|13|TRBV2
TGTGCCAGCAGGCAACGGAGCACAGATACGCAGTATTTT
CASRQRSTDTQYF
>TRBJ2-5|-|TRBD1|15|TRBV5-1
TGCGCCAGCAGTTCAGGGGGCGAGATCCAAGAGACCCAGTACTTC
CASSSGGEIQETQYF
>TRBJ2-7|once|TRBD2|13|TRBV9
TGTGCCAGCAGCGTGACTAGCTACTACGAGCAGTACTTC
CASSVTSYYEQYF
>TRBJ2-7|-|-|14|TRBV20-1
TGCAGTGCTAGAGATCTCCGGACGACCTACGAGCAGTACTTC
CSARDLRTTYEQYF
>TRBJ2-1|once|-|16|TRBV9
TGTGCCAGCAGCAAGACTGGGGCAGGGGCGTACAATGAGCAGTTCTTC
CASSKTGAGAYNEQFF
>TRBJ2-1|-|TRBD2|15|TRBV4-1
TGCGCCAGCAGCCAGCTAGCGGGGGGGTTTGATGAGCAGTTCTTC
CASSQLAGGFDEQFF
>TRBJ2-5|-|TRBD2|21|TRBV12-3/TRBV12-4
TGTGCCAGCAGTTATCGGCAGCTTGTAAGACTAGCGGGGGGCTTCGAAGAGACCCAGTACTTC
CASSYRQLVRLAGGFEETQYF
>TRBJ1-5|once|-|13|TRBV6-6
TGTGCCAGCAGTTATAATAGGAATCAGCCCCAGCATTTT
CASSYNRNQPQHF
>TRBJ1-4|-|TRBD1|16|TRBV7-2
TGTGCCAGCAGCGGGAGACAGGGAGCGGTGGGTGAAAAACTGTTTTTT
CASSGRQGAVGEKLFF
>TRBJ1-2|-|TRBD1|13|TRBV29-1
TGCAGCGTCGCTGGGGACAGAGGCTATGGCTACACCTTC
CSVAGDRGYGYTF
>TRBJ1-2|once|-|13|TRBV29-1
TGCAGCGTTGAGGGCCGATTCGGAAGAGGCTACACCTTC
CSVEGRFGRGYTF
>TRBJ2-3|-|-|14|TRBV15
TGTGCCACCCTAAGGGGACGGGACACAGATACGCAGTATTTT
CATLRGRDTDTQYF
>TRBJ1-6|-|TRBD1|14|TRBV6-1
TGTGCCAGCAGGGGGGACAGGGCCATTTCACCCCTCCACTTT
CASRGDRAISPLHF
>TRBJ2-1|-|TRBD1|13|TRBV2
TGTGCCAACGTCCGGGACAGTTACAATGAGCAGTTCTTC
CANVRDSYNEQFF
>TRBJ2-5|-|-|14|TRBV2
TGTGCCAGCTGGTGGGGGGGCGGCCAAGAGACCCAGTACTTC
CASWWGGGQETQYF
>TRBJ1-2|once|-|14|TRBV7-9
TGTGCCAGCAGCTTAGCGAGCGCGGACGGGGGCTACACCTTC
CASSLASADGGYTF
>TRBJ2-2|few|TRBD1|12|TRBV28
TGTGCCGGACAGGGGAACACCGGGGAGCTGTTTTTT
CAGQGNTGELFF
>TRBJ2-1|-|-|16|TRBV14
TGTGCCAGCAGCCACTTGGACACCCACTCCTACAATGAGCAGTTCTTC
CASSHLDTHSYNEQFF
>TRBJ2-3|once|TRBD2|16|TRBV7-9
TGTGCCAGCAGCTTGTCACTAGCGGGGGCCGGGGATACGCAGTATTTT
CASSLSLAGAGDTQYF